A selection of T cell receptor beta chains follows, all from one sample in a study of cytomegalovirus exposure and HLA in healthy donors. Only in-frame clones appear in the TCRdb table, and some are missing; sequencing was by immunoSEQ multiplex PCR. In the table there are about 200,000 clones, around three quarters of which are singletons. Sequencing was carried out using PBMCs. Receptors originate from a man aged 30 to 45 in good health and CMV-seronegative. Both conserved end residues are part of each CDR3. Each record gives: V gene, D gene, CDR3 protein. A D gene is named only where the DNA matches it firmly.

v_call: TRBV6-5
d_call: TRBD2
cdr3_aa: CASRSSGRGSFF

v_call: TRBV29-1
d_call: NA
cdr3_aa: CSVQGTDTQYF

v_call: TRBV2
d_call: TRBD1
cdr3_aa: CASLEILTGVTGELFF

v_call: TRBV7-9
d_call: TRBD1
cdr3_aa: CASSLTGTYNEQFF

v_call: TRBV15
d_call: TRBD2
cdr3_aa: CATSREISGREYEQYF

v_call: TRBV11-3
d_call: TRBD1
cdr3_aa: CASSPDRGNTEAFF

v_call: TRBV5-4
d_call: TRBD1
cdr3_aa: CASSLGGQLNEQFF

v_call: TRBV27
d_call: TRBD2
cdr3_aa: CASSTRTSGSTDTQYF

v_call: TRBV19
d_call: TRBD2
cdr3_aa: CASSVVAGYEQYF

v_call: TRBV4-1
d_call: TRBD1
cdr3_aa: CASSRDRGGEQYF

v_call: TRBV7-2
d_call: TRBD2
cdr3_aa: CASSFTQRLAGRHEQFF

v_call: TRBV6-1
d_call: TRBD1
cdr3_aa: CASSSGTGGYEQYF

v_call: TRBV13
d_call: NA
cdr3_aa: CASSSRKGVSYEQYF

v_call: TRBV21-1
d_call: NA
cdr3_aa: CASGIETDRGRLLAKNIQYF

v_call: TRBV10-2
d_call: NA
cdr3_aa: CASSLTGETQYF

v_call: TRBV7-9
d_call: NA
cdr3_aa: CASSLAVAFYGYTF

v_call: TRBV6-1
d_call: NA
cdr3_aa: CASKELSREQYF

v_call: TRBV7-9
d_call: TRBD1
cdr3_aa: CASSFGQVNQPQHF

v_call: TRBV6-5
d_call: NA
cdr3_aa: CASSYLPRRPAYEQYF

v_call: TRBV18
d_call: TRBD1
cdr3_aa: CASSPSTGPYEQYF

v_call: TRBV27
d_call: TRBD1
cdr3_aa: CASSSYRGEKGYTF

v_call: TRBV7-6
d_call: TRBD2
cdr3_aa: CASRDRSSGRVTDTQYF

v_call: TRBV2
d_call: NA
cdr3_aa: CASSEDVTWTEAFF

v_call: TRBV11-2
d_call: NA
cdr3_aa: CASSAEDQPQHF

v_call: TRBV5-1
d_call: TRBD1
cdr3_aa: CASSPTGQGVFMNTEAFF

v_call: TRBV28
d_call: TRBD1
cdr3_aa: CASRPGGSSYEQYF

v_call: TRBV10-3
d_call: NA
cdr3_aa: CAISADYEQYF

v_call: TRBV28
d_call: TRBD1
cdr3_aa: CASSYPGQGWNEQFF

v_call: TRBV18
d_call: TRBD1
cdr3_aa: CASSPTVTGKDQPQHF

v_call: TRBV29-1
d_call: NA
cdr3_aa: CSVNLGPNTEAFF

v_call: TRBV2
d_call: TRBD2
cdr3_aa: CASSESGSSADTQYF

v_call: TRBV28
d_call: TRBD1
cdr3_aa: CASSVDRANYGYTF

v_call: TRBV5-4
d_call: TRBD2
cdr3_aa: CASSLAGTSGRTPGELFF

v_call: TRBV29-1
d_call: NA
cdr3_aa: CSVEGSLGQPNTEAFF

v_call: TRBV10-2
d_call: NA
cdr3_aa: CASKPTGGTGSTEAFF

v_call: TRBV5-4
d_call: TRBD2
cdr3_aa: CASSLGLAGGRKDF

v_call: TRBV27
d_call: NA
cdr3_aa: CASSSPGLSTRGPDTQYF

v_call: TRBV5-1
d_call: NA
cdr3_aa: CASSPLRSFRDSGNTIYF

v_call: TRBV11-2
d_call: NA
cdr3_aa: CASSLDRGMNTEAFF

v_call: TRBV7-3
d_call: NA
cdr3_aa: CASSPGRGETQYF

v_call: TRBV4-2
d_call: TRBD2
cdr3_aa: CASSLATGGDTQYF

v_call: TRBV4-1
d_call: TRBD1
cdr3_aa: CASSQDSHDRGHYGYTF